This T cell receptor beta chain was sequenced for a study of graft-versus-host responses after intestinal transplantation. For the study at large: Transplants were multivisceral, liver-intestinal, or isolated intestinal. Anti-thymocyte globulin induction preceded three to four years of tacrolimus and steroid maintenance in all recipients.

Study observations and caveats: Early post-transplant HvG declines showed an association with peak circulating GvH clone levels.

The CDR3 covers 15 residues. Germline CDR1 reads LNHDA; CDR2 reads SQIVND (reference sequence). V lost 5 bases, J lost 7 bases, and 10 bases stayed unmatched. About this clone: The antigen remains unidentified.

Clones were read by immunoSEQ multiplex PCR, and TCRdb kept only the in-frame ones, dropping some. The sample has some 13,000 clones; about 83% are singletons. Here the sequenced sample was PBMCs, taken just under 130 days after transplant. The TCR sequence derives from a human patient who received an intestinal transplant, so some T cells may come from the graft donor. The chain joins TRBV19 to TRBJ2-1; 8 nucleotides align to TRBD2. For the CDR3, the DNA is TGTGCCAGTAGTCTCACAGCGGGAGCTCAGAATGAGCAGTTCTTC. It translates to CASSLTAGAQNEQFF.